Sequencing of this T cell receptor (beta chain) was carried out in a study of molecular identifiers for immune sequencing clone quantification. Findings and caveats of the study: Molecules of identical TCR sharing a barcode could underestimate highly expanded clone sizes. The study found clones above 20 RNA copies held over 98% of effector molecules and under 1% in naive cells.

The germline gives CDR1 MNHEY, CDR2 SVGEGT. This CDR3 is built from 15 residues. V was pared by 5 bases and J by 2 bases, with 15 bases between. As for this clonotype: As yet, its antigen is unknown.

Naive CD8 T cells, phenotype CD8+CD4-CCR7+CD45RA+, were sorted. TCRdb reprocessed the PCR reads via MiXCR and lists one record per CDR3 protein. The data hold over 65,000 distinct CDR3 sequences, with about 23% observed a single time. The chain combines TRBV6-2 or TRBV6-3 with TRBJ1-1, with D tentatively TRBD1 (6 bases). What was sequenced was naive CD8+ T cells from blood, with Jurkat cell RNA spiked in. Documented subset: FACS-sorted CD8+CD4-CCR7+CD45RA+ naive T cells. The sequence was obtained from a human donor in good health. Some libraries in this study had Jurkat cell RNA spiked in. The DNA for the CDR3 is TGTGCCAGCAGTCTCGTCCAGGGGACAAACACTGAAGCTTTCTTT. It encodes CASSLVQGTNTEAFF.